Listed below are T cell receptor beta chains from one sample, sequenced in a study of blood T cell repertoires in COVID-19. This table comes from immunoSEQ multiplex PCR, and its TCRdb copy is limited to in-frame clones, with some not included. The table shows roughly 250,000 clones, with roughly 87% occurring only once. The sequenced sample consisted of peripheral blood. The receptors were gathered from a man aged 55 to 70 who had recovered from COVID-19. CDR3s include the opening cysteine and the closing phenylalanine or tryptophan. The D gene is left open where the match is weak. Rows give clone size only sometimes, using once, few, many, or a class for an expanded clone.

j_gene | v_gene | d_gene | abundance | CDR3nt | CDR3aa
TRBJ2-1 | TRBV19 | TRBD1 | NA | TGTGCCAGTAGTACGGGGACAGGGGGAAGCAATGAGCAGTTCTTC | CASSTGTGGSNEQFF
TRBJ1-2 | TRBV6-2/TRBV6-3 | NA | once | TGTGCCAGCAGTTACTCGTGGGGCATTGGGCATGGCTACACCTTC | CASSYSWGIGHGYTF
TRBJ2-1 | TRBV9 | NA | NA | TGTGCCAGCAGCGATCGGGGGGCCCCCGCCAATGAGCAGTTCTTC | CASSDRGAPANEQFF
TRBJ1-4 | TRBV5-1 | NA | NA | TGCGCCAGCAGCTGGGGATCTGAGGGCGAAAAACTGTTTTTT | CASSWGSEGEKLFF
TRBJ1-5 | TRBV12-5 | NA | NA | TGTGCTAGTGGAGAAGGGGGGGCTGGCAATCAGCCCCAGCATTTT | CASGEGGAGNQPQHF
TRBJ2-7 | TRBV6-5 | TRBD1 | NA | TGTGCCAGCGAGACAGGGGGCGCGTACGAGCAGTACTTC | CASETGGAYEQYF
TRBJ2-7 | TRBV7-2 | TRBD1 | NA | TGTGCCAGCAGCTTAGTGGGTCGACAGGGGGCAGGTGAGCAGTACTTC | CASSLVGRQGAGEQYF
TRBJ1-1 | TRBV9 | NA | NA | TGTGCCAGCAGCCCCCGGGGGGGGCTTGGCACTGAAGCTTTCTTT | CASSPRGGLGTEAFF
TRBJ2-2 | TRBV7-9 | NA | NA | TGTGCCAGCAGCGCCGAGGGCGTTAGGGCCGGGGAGCTGTTTTTT | CASSAEGVRAGELFF
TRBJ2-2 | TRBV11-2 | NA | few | TGTGCCAGCAGTCCCTCGGGACAGAACACCGGGGAGCTGTTTTTT | CASSPSGQNTGELFF
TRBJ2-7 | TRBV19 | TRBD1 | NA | TGTGCCAGTTCTGACGGGGGACAGGGGTCCAACGAGCAGTACTTC | CASSDGGQGSNEQYF
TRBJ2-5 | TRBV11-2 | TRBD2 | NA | TGTGCCAGCAGCTTAGTCCTAGCGGGGGGTCAAGAGACCCAGTACTTC | CASSLVLAGGQETQYF
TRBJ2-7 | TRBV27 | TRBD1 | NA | TGTGCCAGCAGTTTAAAGGCGCCAGGGGGTCTCTACGAGCAGTACTTC | CASSLKAPGGLYEQYF
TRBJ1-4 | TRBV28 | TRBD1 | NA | TGTGCCAGCAGTCTCGAAGGGACAGGGTATGAAAAACTGTTTTTT | CASSLEGTGYEKLFF
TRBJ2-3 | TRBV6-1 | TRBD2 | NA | TGTGCCAGCAGTGTAGCGGGGGGGACAGATACGCAGTATTTT | CASSVAGGTDTQYF
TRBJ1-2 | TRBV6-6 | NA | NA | TGTGCCAGCAGTTCCGGCCCAGGGGCAAACTATGGCTACACCTTC | CASSSGPGANYGYTF
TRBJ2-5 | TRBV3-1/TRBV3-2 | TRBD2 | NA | TGTGCCAGCAGCCCACGTAGCGGGGGGGTCCAAGAGACCCAGTACTTC | CASSPRSGGVQETQYF
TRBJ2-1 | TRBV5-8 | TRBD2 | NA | TGTGCCAGCAGCCCCAGTAGCGGGGGCCAGCAGTTCTTC | CASSPSSGGQQFF
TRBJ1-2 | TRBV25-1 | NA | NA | TGTGCCAGCAGAGGACAGCACTATGGCTACACCTTC | CASRGQHYGYTF
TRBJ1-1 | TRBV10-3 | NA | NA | TGTGCCATCAGTCCGGACATGAACACTGAAGCTTTCTTT | CAISPDMNTEAFF
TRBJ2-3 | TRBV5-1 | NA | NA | TGCGCCAGCCGAGGAGGGGGCAGTAGCACAGATACGCAGTATTTT | CASRGGGSSTDTQYF
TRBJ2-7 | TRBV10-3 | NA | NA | TGTGCCATCAGTGAGTCCCAGGCGACCTACGAGCAGTACTTC | CAISESQATYEQYF
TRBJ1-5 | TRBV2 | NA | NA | TGTGCCAGCATGAGGGTTCCGAATCAGCCCCAGCATTTT | CASMRVPNQPQHF
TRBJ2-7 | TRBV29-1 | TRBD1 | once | TGCAGCGTGGAGGACAGGGGGTCGGGTGAGCAGTACTTC | CSVEDRGSGEQYF
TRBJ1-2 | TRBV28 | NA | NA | TGTGCCAGCAGATCAGGGGAACATTATGGCTACACCTTC | CASRSGEHYGYTF
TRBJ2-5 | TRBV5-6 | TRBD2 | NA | TGTGCCAGCAGCCCGGGACTAGGGGCCGAGTACCAAGAGACCCAGTACTTC | CASSPGLGAEYQETQYF